This T cell receptor (beta chain) emerged from a study of regulatory T cells in long-lasting Graves disease. As for the study in general: Graves' patients, newly diagnosed, had taken antithyroid drugs under 3 months. Study-wide findings and caveats: Gene preferences differed: TRBV28, TRBJ1-2, TRBJ2-5 in persistent cases.

Library construction for TCR beta used iRepertoire HTBI primers and Arm-PCR of CDR3 regions. Per the original data handling: Gene usage covered some 66 TRBV and 14 TRBJ segments. One entry per CDR3 protein results from TCRdb running MiXCR on the multiplex PCR reads. The V and J calls reflect TCRdb's pipeline rather than the authors' work. The sample lists approximately 540,000 distinct CDR3 sequences, around 12% occurring once. V was cut by 5 bases and J by 5 bases, with 12 bases left in between. Germline-derived CDR1 and CDR2 are SGHTA and FQGNSA. The CDR3 is 13 residues long. This clonotype was detected many times. Its antigen is not known. Time point described: newly diagnosed GD, antithyroid drugs for less than 3 months. PBMC RNA served as the TCR library source. This sample also belongs to another study, concerning T cells in Graves' hyperthyroidism and ophthalmopathy.

The chain carries TRBV7-2 and TRBJ2-5; D unresolved. The receptor was isolated from a woman aged 25 to 45 with Graves disease. The sequenced sample was peripheral blood mononuclear cells (PBMCs), obtained at new diagnosis, from a patient treated with antithyroid drugs. The CDR3 protein is CASSRSLSETQYF. In nucleotides, the CDR3 is TGTGCCAGCAGCCGAAGCTTGTCGGAGACCCAGTACTTC.